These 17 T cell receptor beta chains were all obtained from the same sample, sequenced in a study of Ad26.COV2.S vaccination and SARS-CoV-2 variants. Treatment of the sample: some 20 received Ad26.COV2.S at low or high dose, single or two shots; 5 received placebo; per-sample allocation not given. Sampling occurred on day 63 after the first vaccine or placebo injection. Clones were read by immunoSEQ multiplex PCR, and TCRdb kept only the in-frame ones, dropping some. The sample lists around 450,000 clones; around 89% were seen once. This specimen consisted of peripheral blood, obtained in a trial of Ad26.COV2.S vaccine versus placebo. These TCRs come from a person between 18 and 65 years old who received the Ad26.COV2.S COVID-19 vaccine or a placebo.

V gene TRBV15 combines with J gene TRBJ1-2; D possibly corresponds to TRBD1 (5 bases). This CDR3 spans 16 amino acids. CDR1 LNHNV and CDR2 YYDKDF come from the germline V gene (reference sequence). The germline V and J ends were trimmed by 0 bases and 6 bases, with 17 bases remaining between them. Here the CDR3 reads CATSRDPTAGRDGYTF. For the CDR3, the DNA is TGTGCCACCAGCAGAGATCCGACGGCAGGGCGGGATGGCTACACCTTC.

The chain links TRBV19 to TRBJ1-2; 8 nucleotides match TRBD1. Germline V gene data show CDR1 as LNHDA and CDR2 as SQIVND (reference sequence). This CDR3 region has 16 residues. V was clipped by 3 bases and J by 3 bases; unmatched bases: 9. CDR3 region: CASSIGTGGDDYGYTF. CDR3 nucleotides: TGTGCCAGTAGTATCGGCACAGGGGGTGATGACTATGGCTACACCTTC. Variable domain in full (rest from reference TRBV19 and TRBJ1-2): DGGITQSPKYLFRKEGQNVTLSCEQNLNHDAMYWYRQDPGQGLRLIYYSQIVNDFQKGDIAEGYSVSREKKESFPLTVTSAQKNPTAFYLCASSIGTGGDDYGYTFGSGTRLTVV.

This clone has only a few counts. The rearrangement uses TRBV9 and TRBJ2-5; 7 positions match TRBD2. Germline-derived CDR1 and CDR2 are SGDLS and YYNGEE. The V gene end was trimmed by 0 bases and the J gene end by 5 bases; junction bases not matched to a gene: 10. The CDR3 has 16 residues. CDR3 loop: CASSVGYRAGYETQYF. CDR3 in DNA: TGTGCCAGCAGCGTAGGATACCGAGCGGGGTACGAGACCCAGTACTTC.

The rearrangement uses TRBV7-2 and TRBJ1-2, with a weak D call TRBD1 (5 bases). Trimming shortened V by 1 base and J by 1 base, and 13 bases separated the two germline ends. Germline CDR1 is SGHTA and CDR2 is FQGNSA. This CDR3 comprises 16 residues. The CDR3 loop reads CASSLVQGRLNYGYTF. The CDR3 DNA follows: TGTGCCAGCAGCTTAGTGCAGGGTAGACTTAACTATGGCTACACCTTC. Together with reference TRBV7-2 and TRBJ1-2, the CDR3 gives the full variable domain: GAGVSQSPSNKVTEKGKDVELRCDPISGHTALYWYRQSLGQGLEFLIYFQGNSAPDKSGLPSDRFSAERTGGSVSTLTIQRTQQEDSAVYLCASSLVQGRLNYGYTFGSGTRLTVV.

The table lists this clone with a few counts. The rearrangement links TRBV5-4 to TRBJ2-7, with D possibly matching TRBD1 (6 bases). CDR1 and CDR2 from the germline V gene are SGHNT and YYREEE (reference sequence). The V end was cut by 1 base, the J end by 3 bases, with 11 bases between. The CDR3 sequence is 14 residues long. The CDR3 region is CASSLMDRVYEQYF. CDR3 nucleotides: TGTGCCAGCAGCTTGATGGACAGAGTCTACGAGCAGTACTTC.

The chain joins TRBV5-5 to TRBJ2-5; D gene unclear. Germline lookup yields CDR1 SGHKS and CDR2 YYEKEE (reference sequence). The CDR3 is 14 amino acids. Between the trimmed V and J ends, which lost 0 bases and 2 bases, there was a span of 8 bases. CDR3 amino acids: CASSLGAVQETQYF. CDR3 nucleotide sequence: TGTGCCAGCAGCTTGGGGGCAGTACAAGAGACCCAGTACTTC.

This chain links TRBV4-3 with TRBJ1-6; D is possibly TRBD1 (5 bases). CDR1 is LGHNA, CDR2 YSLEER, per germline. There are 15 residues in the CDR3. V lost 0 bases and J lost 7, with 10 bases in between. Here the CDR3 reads CASSQEWGRNSPLHF. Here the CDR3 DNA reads TGCGCCAGCAGCCAAGAGTGGGGCAGGAATTCACCCCTCCACTTT.

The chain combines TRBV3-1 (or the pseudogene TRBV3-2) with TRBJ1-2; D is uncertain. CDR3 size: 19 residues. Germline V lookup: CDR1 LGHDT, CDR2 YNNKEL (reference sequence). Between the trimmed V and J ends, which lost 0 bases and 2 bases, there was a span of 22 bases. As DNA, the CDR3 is TGTGCCAGCAGCCAAGAGTGGCAGCTCACTCGCAAAACAAACTATGGCTACACCTTC. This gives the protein CASSQEWQLTRKTNYGYTF.

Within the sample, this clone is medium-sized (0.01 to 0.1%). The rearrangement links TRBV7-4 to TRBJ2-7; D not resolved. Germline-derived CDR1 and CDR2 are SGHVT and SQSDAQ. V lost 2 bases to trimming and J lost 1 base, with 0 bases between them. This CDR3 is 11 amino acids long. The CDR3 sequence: CASSLSYEQYF. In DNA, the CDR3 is TGTGCCAGCAGCTTATCCTACGAGCAGTACTTC.

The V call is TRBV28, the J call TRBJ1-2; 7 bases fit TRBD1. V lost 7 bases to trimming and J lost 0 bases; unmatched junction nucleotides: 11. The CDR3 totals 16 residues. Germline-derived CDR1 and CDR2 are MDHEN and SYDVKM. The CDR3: CASTDTSRGANYGYTF. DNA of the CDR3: TGTGCCAGCACAGATACCTCCAGGGGGGCTAACTATGGCTACACCTTC.

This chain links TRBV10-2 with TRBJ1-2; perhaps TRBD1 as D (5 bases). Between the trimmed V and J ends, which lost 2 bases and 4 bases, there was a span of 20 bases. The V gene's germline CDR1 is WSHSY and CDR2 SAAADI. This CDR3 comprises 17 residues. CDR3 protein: CASSETVWAGGTYGYTF. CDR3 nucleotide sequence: TGCGCCAGCAGTGAGACAGTGTGGGCTGGGGGGACCTATGGCTACACCTTC.

Written as DNA, the CDR3 is TGTGCCAGTAGTAAACGGGGTCAGGGGGACTATGGCTACACCTTC. As protein: CASSKRGQGDYGYTF. This chain connects TRBV19 to TRBJ1-2; the match to TRBD1 covers 7 bases. The CDR3 extends over 15 amino acids. Unmatched junction bases numbered 8, after V lost 4 bases and J lost 3 bases. Germline V gives CDR1 LNHDA, CDR2 SQIVND (reference sequence). Supplemented by reference TRBV19 and TRBJ1-2, the full variable domain reads DGGITQSPKYLFRKEGQNVTLSCEQNLNHDAMYWYRQDPGQGLRLIYYSQIVNDFQKGDIAEGYSVSREKKESFPLTVTSAQKNPTAFYLCASSKRGQGDYGYTFGSGTRLTVV.

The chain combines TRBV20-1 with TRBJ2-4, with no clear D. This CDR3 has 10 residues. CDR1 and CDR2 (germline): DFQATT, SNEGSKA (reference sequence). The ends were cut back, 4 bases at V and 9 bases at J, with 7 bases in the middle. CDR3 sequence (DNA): TGCAGTGCTACGGTGGGCATTCAGTACTTC. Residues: CSATVGIQYF.

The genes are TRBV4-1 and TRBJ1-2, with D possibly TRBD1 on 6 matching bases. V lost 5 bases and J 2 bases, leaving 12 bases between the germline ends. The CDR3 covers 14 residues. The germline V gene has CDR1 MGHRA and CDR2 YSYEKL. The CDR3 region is CASSGTTGNYGYTF. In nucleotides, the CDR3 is TGCGCCAGCAGCGGAACGACAGGAAACTATGGCTACACCTTC.

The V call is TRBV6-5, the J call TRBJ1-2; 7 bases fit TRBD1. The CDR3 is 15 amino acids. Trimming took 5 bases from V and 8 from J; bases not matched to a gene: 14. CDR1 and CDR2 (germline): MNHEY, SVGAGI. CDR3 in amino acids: CASSPRQGYIWGYTF. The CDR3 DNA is TGTGCCAGCAGTCCGCGACAGGGCTACATATGGGGCTACACCTTC.

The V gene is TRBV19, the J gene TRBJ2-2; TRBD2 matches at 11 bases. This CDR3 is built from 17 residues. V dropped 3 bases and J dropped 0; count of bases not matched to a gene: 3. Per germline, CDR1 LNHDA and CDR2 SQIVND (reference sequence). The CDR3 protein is CASSITSGGANTGELFF. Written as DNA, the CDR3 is TGTGCCAGTAGTATCACTAGCGGGGGCGCGAACACCGGGGAGCTGTTTTTT.

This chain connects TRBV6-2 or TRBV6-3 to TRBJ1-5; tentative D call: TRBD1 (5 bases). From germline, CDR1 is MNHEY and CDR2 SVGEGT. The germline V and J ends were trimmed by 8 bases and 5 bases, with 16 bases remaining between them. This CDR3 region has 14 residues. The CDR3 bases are TGTGCCAGCCGCCCGGGGGGAGGATATCAGCCCCAGCATTTT. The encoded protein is CASRPGGGYQPQHF.